Presented here are 17 T cell receptor beta chains from one specimen sequenced in a study of blood T cell repertoires in COVID-19. The protocol was immunoSEQ multiplex PCR, while the TCRdb copy is restricted to in-frame clones and leaves out a portion. The sample shows some 51,000 clones, approximately 90% of them seen only once. The material sequenced was peripheral blood. These receptors all stem from a middle-aged man with active COVID-19.

This clone appeared a few times. This chain connects TRBV6-6 to TRBJ2-7, with TRBD2 matching over 10 bases. The ends lost 6 bases at V and 3 bases at J; junction bases unmatched: 5. The germline V gene has CDR1 MNHNY and CDR2 SVGAGI (reference sequence). This CDR3 contains 14 residues. CDR3 DNA sequence: TGTGCCAGCAGGGCTAGCGGGGGAAACTACGAGCAGTACTTC. This encodes CASRASGGNYEQYF.

This sequence joins TRBV27 and TRBJ2-7, with 8 bases matching TRBD1. V shed 6 bases, J shed 1 base, and the junction held 5 bases outside the gene matches. The CDR3 extends over 14 amino acids. Germline values: CDR1 MNHEY, CDR2 SMNVEV (reference sequence). In DNA form, the CDR3 reads TGTGCCAGCAGCAAAACAGGGGGGTCCTACGAGCAGTACTTC. Translating it yields CASSKTGGSYEQYF.

V gene TRBV10-2 combines with J gene TRBJ2-3; 10 bases are a match to TRBD2. The CDR3 spans 18 residues. J was trimmed by 7 bases and V by 0 bases; bases with no gene match: 13. Germline CDR1 and CDR2: WSHSY and SAAADI. DNA of the CDR3: TGCGCCAGCAGTGAGTCGAAGTGGCTAGCGGGGGTTAGAAATACGCAGTATTTT. As protein: CASSESKWLAGVRNTQYF.

This rearrangement joins TRBV4-1 to TRBJ1-2; D unclear. The CDR3 loop spans 13 amino acids. Trimming removed 0 bases from V and 5 bases from J, with 7 bases in between. From germline, CDR1 is MGHRA and CDR2 YSYEKL. Here the CDR3 reads CASSQETVYGYTF. As DNA, the CDR3 is TGCGCCAGCAGCCAAGAGACTGTGTATGGCTACACCTTC.

On this clone itself: Other DNA sequences of this sample code for an identical CDR3. The rearrangement links TRBV4-3 to TRBJ2-7; D possibly corresponds to TRBD2 (5 bases). The CDR3 is 15 amino acids. Germline values: CDR1 LGHNA, CDR2 YSLEER. V gave up 1 base and J gave up 1 base, with 11 bases separating them. The CDR3: CASSQVADLSYEQYF. CDR3 bases: TGCGCCAGCAGCCAAGTCGCGGACTTATCCTACGAGCAGTACTTC.

The chain employs TRBV11-3 and TRBJ2-3, with a tentative D call TRBD2 (6 bases). CDR3 size: 15 residues. Germline assignment: CDR1 SGHNT and CDR2 YENEEA. V was cut by 1 base and J by 1 base, with 9 bases left in between. CDR3 loop: CASSLAGEGTDTQYF. DNA of the CDR3: TGTGCCAGCAGCTTAGCGGGAGAAGGCACAGATACGCAGTATTTT.

This sequence joins TRBV10-1 and TRBJ1-1; D gene ambiguous. V was pared by 4 bases and J by 5 bases, with 11 bases between. The CDR3 length is 13 residues. Germline values: CDR1 WNHNN, CDR2 SYGVQD (reference sequence). The CDR3, as DNA: TGCGCCAGCAGTGCAAGGGAGAGGACTGAAGCTTTCTTT. This gives the protein CASSARERTEAFF.

This chain connects TRBV2 to TRBJ2-3, with 7 bases identical to TRBD2. Losses at the gene ends were 7 bases for V and 4 bases for J; bases not matched to a gene: 8. The germline CDR1 and CDR2 sequences are SNHLY and FYNNEI. The CDR3 length is 14 residues. The CDR3 is CASKSTSAADTQYF. DNA of the CDR3: TGTGCCAGCAAGTCCACTAGCGCGGCAGATACGCAGTATTTT.

The chain's CDR3 is CSVDRGGRTEAFF. The CDR3 nucleotides are TGCAGCGTTGATCGAGGGGGCAGGACTGAAGCTTTCTTT. The chain combines TRBV29-1 with TRBJ1-1, with 7 bases fitting TRBD1. This CDR3 spans 13 amino acids. CDR1 is SQVTM, CDR2 ANQGSEA, per germline. The J segment lost 5 bases and the V segment lost 3 bases, leaving 6 bases of the junction unmatched.

The chain combines TRBV3-1 (or the pseudogene TRBV3-2) with TRBJ2-2, with no clear D. Trimming took off 3 bases at V and 1 base at J, with 6 bases between the two ends. Per the germline V gene, CDR1 is LGHDT and CDR2 is YNNKEL (reference sequence). The CDR3 is 14 amino acids. The CDR3 reads CASSQRGNTGELFF. DNA for the CDR3: TGTGCCAGCAGCCAGCGCGGGAACACCGGGGAGCTGTTTTTT.

The rearrangement uses TRBV5-6 and TRBJ1-2, with 11 bases aligning to TRBD1. The CDR3 spans 16 residues. The junction had 9 bases not matched to a gene; V was cut back by 4 bases and J by 4 bases. CDR1 is SGHDT and CDR2 is YYEEEE in the germline V gene. CDR3 protein: CASSPAGTGGSYGYTF. The DNA of the CDR3 is TGTGCCAGCAGCCCAGCCGGGACAGGGGGGAGCTATGGCTACACCTTC.

The V call is TRBV24-1, the J call TRBJ1-2; tentative D call: TRBD1 (5 bases). CDR3 length: 14 amino acids. Trimming left V 3 bases short and J 8 bases short, with 15 bases between. Germline loops: CDR1 KGHDR, CDR2 SFDVKD. The DNA for the CDR3 is TGTGCCACCAGTGATATTGACAGAGTAGAGGGCTACACCTTC. Translation gives CATSDIDRVEGYTF.

The chain uses TRBV19 and TRBJ2-3, with no clear D. CDR1 is LNHDA, CDR2 SQIVND, per germline (reference sequence). The CDR3 has 15 amino acids. V lost 1 base and J lost 0, with 8 bases in between. The chain's CDR3 is CASSIAGRSTDTQYF. The CDR3 region has the DNA TGTGCCAGTAGTATAGCTGGCAGGAGCACAGATACGCAGTATTTT.

The rearrangement links TRBV28 to TRBJ2-7, with D possibly TRBD2 on 5 matching bases. V was clipped by 9 bases and J by 2 bases, with 14 bases between them. The CDR3 extends over 13 amino acids. Germline CDR1 reads MDHEN; CDR2 reads SYDVKM. The CDR3 nucleotides read TGTGCCAGTAACACGGGGTTCACCTACGAGCAGTACTTC. Translating it yields CASNTGFTYEQYF. The variable domain in full, with the rest retrieved from reference TRBV28 and TRBJ2-7, is DVKVTQSSRYLVKRTGEKVFLECVQDMDHENMFWYRQDPGLGLRLIYFSYDVKMKEKGDIPEGYSVSREKKERFSLILESASTNQTSMYLCASNTGFTYEQYFGPGTRLTVT.

This clone is a singleton in its sample. This chain uses TRBV2 with TRBJ1-2; no reliable D call. The CDR3 spans 13 residues. Trimming shortened V by 6 bases and J by 1 base, and 9 bases separated the two germline ends. Germline V gene sequence: CDR1 SNHLY, CDR2 FYNNEI. CDR3 region: CASSSGFNYGYTF. In DNA form, the CDR3 reads TGTGCCAGCAGCTCCGGGTTTAACTATGGCTACACCTTC.

V usage is TRBV18 and J usage is TRBJ2-1; 7 nucleotides agree with TRBD1. V trimming: 6 bases; J trimming: 0 bases; junction bases outside the gene matches: 5. The CDR3 consists of 15 residues. Germline V gene data show CDR1 as KGHSH and CDR2 as LQKENI. The CDR3: CASSGTVGSYNEQFF. CDR3 nucleotides: TGTGCCAGCTCCGGGACAGTCGGCTCCTACAATGAGCAGTTCTTC.

V gene TRBV9 combines with J gene TRBJ2-7; 10 bases agree with TRBD2. The CDR3 runs 16 residues. CDR1 and CDR2 from the germline V gene are SGDLS and YYNGEE. The V and J ends lost 3 bases and 4 bases, in that order; junction bases with no gene match: 10. CDR3 region: CASSANKRGGLYEQYF. CDR3 DNA sequence: TGTGCCAGCAGCGCAAATAAGCGGGGGGGCCTGTACGAGCAGTACTTC.